This T cell receptor (beta chain) came from a study of blood T cell repertoires in COVID-19. Germline values: CDR1 SNHLY, CDR2 FYNNEI. The length of the CDR3 is 16 residues. The ends lost 6 bases at V and 1 base at J; junction bases unmatched: 8. Sequencing used immunoSEQ multiplex PCR; TCRdb keeps in-frame clones, though not all of them. The table includes 33,000 or so clones, 80% to 95% detected once. This clonotype was obtained from a man in his 70s with active or convalescent COVID-19. Sequencing was performed on peripheral blood. The chain is built from TRBV2 and TRBJ2-4; 8 positions match TRBD1. CDR3 sequence reads: CASRTGTGGAKNIQYF. CDR3 in DNA: TGTGCCAGCAGGACGGGGACAGGAGGGGCCAAAAACATTCAGTACTTC.